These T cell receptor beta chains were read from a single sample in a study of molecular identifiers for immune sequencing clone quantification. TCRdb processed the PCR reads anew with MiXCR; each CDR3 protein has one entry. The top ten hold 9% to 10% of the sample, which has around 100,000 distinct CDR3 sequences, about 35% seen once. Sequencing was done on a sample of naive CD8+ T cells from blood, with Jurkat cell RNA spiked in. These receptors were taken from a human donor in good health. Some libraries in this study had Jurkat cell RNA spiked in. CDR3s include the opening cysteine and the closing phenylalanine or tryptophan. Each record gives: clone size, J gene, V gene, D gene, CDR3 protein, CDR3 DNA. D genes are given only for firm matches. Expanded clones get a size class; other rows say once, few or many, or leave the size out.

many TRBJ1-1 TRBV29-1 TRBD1 CSVGTGGGTEAFF TGCAGCGTTGGGACAGGGGGTGGCACTGAAGCTTTCTTT
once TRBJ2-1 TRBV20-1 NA CSARWGNERFF TGCAGTGCTAGATGGGGAAATGAGCGGTTCTTC
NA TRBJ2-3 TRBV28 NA CASSLGAADTQYF TGTGCCAGCAGTTTAGGGGCGGCAGATACGCAGTATTTT
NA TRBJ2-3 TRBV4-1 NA CASCLGPRAADTQYF TGCGCCAGCTGCCTCGGACCCCGAGCTGCAGATACGCAGTATTTT
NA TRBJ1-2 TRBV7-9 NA CASSERAHIYGYTF TGTGCCAGCAGCGAAAGGGCACACATCTATGGCTACACCTTC
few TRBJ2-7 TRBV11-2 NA CASSSNTVEQYF TGTGCCAGCAGCTCGAATACGGTCGAGCAGTACTTC
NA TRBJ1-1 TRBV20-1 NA CSARGQDGVRVNTEAFF TGCAGTGCTAGAGGGCAGGACGGAGTCAGGGTAAACACTGAAGCTTTCTTT
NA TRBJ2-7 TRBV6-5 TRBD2 CASSYTSGRSYEQYF TGTGCCAGCAGTTACACTAGCGGGAGGTCCTACGAGCAGTACTTC
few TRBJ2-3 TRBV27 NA CASSLFSHPTSTDTQYF TGTGCCAGCAGTTTATTCTCCCATCCGACGAGCACAGATACGCAGTATTTT
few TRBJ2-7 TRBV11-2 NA CASSLGPGDEQYF TGTGCCAGCAGCTTAGGGCCAGGTGACGAGCAGTACTTC
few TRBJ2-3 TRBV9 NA CASNAASTDTQYF TGTGCCAGCAATGCGGCTAGCACAGATACGCAGTATTTT
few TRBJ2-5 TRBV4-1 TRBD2 CASSQTLAAQETQYF TGCGCCAGCAGCCAAACGCTAGCGGCCCAAGAGACCCAGTACTTC
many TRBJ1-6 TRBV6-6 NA CASSGGVPLHF TGTGCCAGCAGTGGGGGGGTCCCCCTCCACTTT
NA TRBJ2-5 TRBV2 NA CASSEPKETQYF TGTGCCAGCAGTGAACCGAAAGAGACCCAGTACTTC
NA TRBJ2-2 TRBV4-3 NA CASSHGDWTGELFF TGCGCCAGCAGCCATGGGGATTGGACCGGGGAGCTGTTTTTT
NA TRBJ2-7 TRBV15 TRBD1 CATSRDRGSGEQYF TGTGCCACCAGCCGCGACAGGGGGAGTGGCGAGCAGTACTTC
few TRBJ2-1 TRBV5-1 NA CASLSTPSSYNEQFF TGCGCCAGCTTGTCGACCCCGAGCTCCTACAATGAGCAGTTCTTC
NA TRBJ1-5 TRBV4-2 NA CASSQGVSNQPQHF TGTGCCAGCAGCCAAGGGGTTAGCAATCAGCCCCAGCATTTT